This note documents a single T cell receptor (beta chain) sequence. The antigen is not known. This record comes from a study of blood T cells in healthy people across ages. Findings and limits, study-wide: Among long-lived donors, naive CD4+ cells were more numerous and diversity higher than in aged donors.

Germline V gene sequence: CDR1 MNHEY, CDR2 SVGEGT. The CDR3 loop spans 15 amino acids. The germline V and J ends were trimmed by 5 bases and 6 bases, with 19 bases remaining between them. The authors ran a second PCR of roughly 7 to 11 cycles using a sample-barcoded 5' primer and a J-beta primer mix. TCRdb called the 5' RACE reads again in MiXCR, with one record for every CDR3 protein. The sample holds 1.5 million to 2 million distinct CDR3 sequences, about 49% seen once. Sample: blood. The sequence was obtained from a woman between 40 and 50 years old in good health. The chain recombines TRBV6-2 or TRBV6-3 with TRBJ1-2; no clear D. The DNA of the CDR3 is TGTGCCAGCAGTCCTTCCGGGGAGTTGGAAGATGGCTACACCTTC. This encodes CASSPSGELEDGYTF.